The rows below give T cell receptor beta chains drawn from one sample of a study of identical twins. TCRdb used MiXCR to reprocess the 5' RACE reads, holding one entry per CDR3 protein. Found here are some 630,000 distinct CDR3 sequences, under 8.5% of them singletons; the top ten hold over 1.5%. The same sample was also used in a study of yellow fever vaccine responses in identical twins.

Material: PBMCs. The receptors stem from a woman between 18 and 29 years old in good health. Both conserved end residues are part of each CDR3. The D gene is left open where the match is weak. The listing skips clone size in some rows; elsewhere it reads once, few, many or a size class.

>TRBJ2-1|-|-|TRBV20-1
TGCAGTGCTACGGGACTTGGTAAAGGGAATGAGCAGTTCTTC
CSATGLGKGNEQFF
>TRBJ1-4|-|TRBD1|TRBV7-8
TGTGCCAGCAGCTCCGTTGAGGGCAGGGGGCGTGAAAAACTGTTTTTT
CASSSVEGRGREKLFF
>TRBJ2-7|few|TRBD2|TRBV3-1
TGTGCCAGCAGCCACGGGACTAGCGGGCGCCGCTCCTACGAGCAGTACTTC
CASSHGTSGRRSYEQYF
>TRBJ1-2|-|-|TRBV3-2
TGTGCCTGCAGCCAAGATGGGACAGCCCGCTATGGCTACACCTTC
CACSQDGTARYGYTF
>TRBJ2-5|many|-|TRBV24-1
TGTGCCACCAGTGAGGGGAAGGTGGAGACCCAGTACTTC
CATSEGKVETQYF
>TRBJ2-5|many|TRBD1|TRBV10-3
TGTGCCATCAGGTCCAGACAGGGACAGACCCAGTACTTC
CAIRSRQGQTQYF
>TRBJ2-4|few|TRBD2|TRBV7-8
TGTGCCAGCACCCCATTTCAGGGACTAGAAAACATTCAGTACTTC
CASTPFQGLENIQYF
>TRBJ1-1|many|TRBD1|TRBV2
TGTGCCAGCAGCAGGGGGTTGAACACTGAAGCTTTCTTT
CASSRGLNTEAFF
>TRBJ2-1|-|-|TRBV6-1
TGTGCCAGCAGTGAAAACGGGTGGGGGGAGTCCGTCGATGAGCAGTTCTTC
CASSENGWGESVDEQFF
>TRBJ1-6|few|-|TRBV2
TGTGCCAGCAGTGAACAGGGGCCTAATAATTCACCCCTCCACTTT
CASSEQGPNNSPLHF
>TRBJ2-7|-|-|TRBV5-1
TGCGCCAGCAGCTTGCCCACCTACGAGCAGTACTTC
CASSLPTYEQYF
>TRBJ2-7|few|-|TRBV2
TGTGCCAGCAGTGGGGAGTACGAGCAGTACTTC
CASSGEYEQYF
>TRBJ2-5|-|-|TRBV6-1
TGTGCCAGCAGTGGCGGTTTCCAAGAGACCCAGTACTTC
CASSGGFQETQYF
>TRBJ2-7|few|-|TRBV10-3
TGTGCCATCAGTTCTAGCTCCTACGAGCAGTACTTC
CAISSSSYEQYF
>TRBJ1-1|-|TRBD1|TRBV7-9
TGTGCCAGCAGCTTAGGGACAGGGGTTGAAGCTTTCTTT
CASSLGTGVEAFF
>TRBJ1-1|many|-|TRBV9
TGTGCCAGCAGCGTAGGTGGGGGTTTCACTGAAGCTTTCTTT
CASSVGGGFTEAFF
>TRBJ2-5|-|TRBD2|TRBV5-1
TGCGCCAGCAGCCCGCGGGGACTAGCGGGACAAGAGACCCAGTACTTC
CASSPRGLAGQETQYF
>TRBJ2-2|-|TRBD1|TRBV12-3/TRBV12-4
TGTGCCAGCAGTTTACGATTGGACAGGGCGATCACCGGGGAGCTGTTTTTT
CASSLRLDRAITGELFF
>TRBJ2-1|few|-|TRBV11-2
-
CASSLGFGQGAEFF
>TRBJ2-4|many|TRBD2|TRBV7-9
TGTGCCAGCAGCCTAGCGGAGACACCTTTAGCCAAAAACATTCAGTACTTC
CASSLAETPLAKNIQYF
>TRBJ2-2|-|-|TRBV4-1
TGCGCCAGCAGCCAAGTTTGGGAACAGGGAGGGACCGGGGAGCTGTTTTTT
CASSQVWEQGGTGELFF
>TRBJ2-5|few|TRBD2|TRBV20-1
TGCAGTGCTAGTCGGGGGGGAGGCCAAGAGACCCAGTACTTC
CSASRGGGQETQYF
>TRBJ2-1|few|-|TRBV29-1
TGCAGCGTTGATCGGGACTCCCCCTACAATGAGCAGTTCTTC
CSVDRDSPYNEQFF
>TRBJ2-7|-|TRBD1|TRBV12-3/TRBV12-4
TGTGCCAGCAGTTTAGATTGGGGGACAGGGGGATCCTACGAGCAGTACTTC
CASSLDWGTGGSYEQYF
>TRBJ2-2|few|-|TRBV5-6
TGTGCTTCCTCTGCCTCTCGTTCGGACAAGAACACCGGGGAGCTGTTTTTT
CASSASRSDKNTGELFF